This T cell receptor (beta chain) comes out of a study of blood T cells in healthy people across ages. Study context: About one barcoded TCR beta cDNA was captured per two T cells.

Combining a sample-barcoded 5' primer with a J-beta primer mix, a second PCR ran for roughly 6 to 12 cycles. Using its own MiXCR run on the 5' RACE reads, TCRdb lists one record per CDR3 protein. The table shows some 730,000 distinct CDR3 sequences, with about a fifth occurring only once. Total RNA, at least 5.5 micrograms per sample, came from PBMCs. This clonotype was obtained from a man in his 70s in good health. What was sequenced was blood.

CDR3 sequence: CSALQREGHNEQFF. Here the CDR3 DNA reads TGCAGTGCTTTACAGCGGGAGGGCCACAATGAGCAGTTCTTC. The chain joins TRBV20-1 to TRBJ2-1; 10 bases agree with TRBD2. The CDR3 is made up of 14 amino acids. V gave up 5 bases and J gave up 5 bases; unmatched junction bases: 6. The germline CDR1 and CDR2 sequences are DFQATT and SNEGSKA (reference sequence).